A selection of T cell receptor beta chains follows, all from one sample in a study of T-cell reconstitution after alpha-beta-depleted transplantation in children. Each CDR3 protein gets one entry after TCRdb re-called the PCR reads with MiXCR. The sample includes 100,000 or so distinct CDR3 sequences, 12% seen only once; the top ten take 14%. The sample in question was PBMCs from the stem cell graft donor, obtained from the stem cell graft. Receptor source: a human donor who donated a stem cell graft to a child with inherited bone marrow failure. Both conserved end residues are part of each CDR3. The D gene is left open where the match is weak. Some rows mark clone size as missing; the rest say once, few, many or name a class of expanded clone.

j_call | clone_size | v_call | d_call | cdr3_nt | cdr3_aa
TRBJ2-7 | few | TRBV20-1 | TRBD2 | TGCAGTGCTGATACCGGGACTAACGAGCAGTACTTC | CSADTGTNEQYF
TRBJ1-1 | many | TRBV6-1 | . | TGTGCCAGCAGAAGGGGACACCTGAACACTGAAGCTTTCTTT | CASRRGHLNTEAFF
TRBJ2-7 | many | TRBV12-3/TRBV12-4 | TRBD1 | TGTGCCAGCACCATACGACAGGGGTACTCCTACGAGCAGTACTTC | CASTIRQGYSYEQYF
TRBJ2-2 | few | TRBV4-1 | . | TGCGCCAGCAGCCGATCCGGGACTGTGAACACCGGGGAGCTGTTTTTT | CASSRSGTVNTGELFF
TRBJ1-5 | . | TRBV27 | TRBD1 | TGTGCCAGCAGTTTGGGACAGCCTTCTAGCAATCAGCCCCAGCATTTT | CASSLGQPSSNQPQHF
TRBJ1-6 | many | TRBV7-2 | . | TGTGCCAGCAGCCCTCACAGGGTAAAGAATTCACCCCTCCACTTT | CASSPHRVKNSPLHF
TRBJ2-7 | many | TRBV7-8 | TRBD2 | TGTGCCAGCAGCTCCTGGGGACTAGCAAACTACGAGCAGTACTTC | CASSSWGLANYEQYF
TRBJ2-7 | many | TRBV7-2 | . | TGTGCCAGCAGCTCGACAGGAAACTCCTACGAGCAGTACTTC | CASSSTGNSYEQYF
TRBJ2-7 | . | TRBV7-9 | . | TGTGCCAGCGGCAGGGCTACCTACGAGCAGTACTTC | CASGRATYEQYF
TRBJ2-1 | few | TRBV7-6 | TRBD2 | TGTGCCAGCAGCTTAGCGGGAGGGCCGCCCCCTAACAATGAGCAGTTCTTC | CASSLAGGPPPNNEQFF
TRBJ1-1 | many | TRBV5-1 | . | TGCGCCAGCAGCTTAGGGGTCTTCCCGGATGCAGAGGGTGAAGCTTTCTTT | CASSLGVFPDAEGEAFF
TRBJ1-1 | . | TRBV7-8 | . | TGTGCCAGCAGCTTAGGACGAAGACAGAGGGCGGGCATGTTCATCAGGGGAGCTTTCTTT | CASSLGRRQRAGMFIRGAFF
TRBJ2-2 | many | TRBV7-9 | TRBD2 | TGTGCCAGCAGCCCACCGCGGACTAGCGGGAGAGGGTACACCGGGGAGCTGTTTTTT | CASSPPRTSGRGYTGELFF
TRBJ1-4 | many | TRBV5-1 | . | TGCGCCAGCAGCTCTCTCAGGGAGGATGAAAAACTGTTTTTT | CASSSLREDEKLFF
TRBJ2-3 | many | TRBV5-1 | . | TGCGCCAGCAGCTGGGGACGGGGTAGCACAGATACGCAGTATTTT | CASSWGRGSTDTQYF
TRBJ2-7 | many | TRBV7-9 | . | TGTGCCAGCAGGGGAGGGGGAAACTACGAGCAGTACTTC | CASRGGGNYEQYF
TRBJ2-7 | many | TRBV7-2 | TRBD2 | TGTGCCAGCAGCTTAGGACTAGCGGGGTTGGATTACGAGCAGTACTTC | CASSLGLAGLDYEQYF
TRBJ2-5 | few | TRBV18 | . | TGTGCCAGCTCACCTTGGCAGGCGAACGGGGAGACCCAGTACTTC | CASSPWQANGETQYF